This T cell receptor beta chain was retrieved from a study of long-term antiretroviral therapy in people with HIV. At the survey level, the v3.0 immunoSEQ assay was run. Per sample, sequencing targeted roughly 35,000-50,000 T-cell genomes. The protocol was immunoSEQ multiplex PCR, while the TCRdb copy is restricted to in-frame clones and leaves out a portion. The table records approximately 20,000 clones, 76% of them present only once. Concerning this clone: As yet, its antigen is unknown.

Trimming pared 5 bases from V and 1 base from J, leaving 13 bases between. This CDR3 region has 15 residues. From germline, CDR1 is KGHSH and CDR2 LQKENI. Findings of the study overall: At every time point, clones expanded before ART dominated the repertoire.

The source material was unsorted PBMCs, sampled about 21 months before starting antiretroviral therapy. The J gene is TRBJ2-3, the V gene TRBV18; D is ambiguous. The receptor's source is a woman aged 40 to 50 with HIV. CDR3 DNA sequence: TGTGCCAGCTCATACCTACAGACCCGCACAGATACGCAGTATTTT. Encoded protein: CASSYLQTRTDTQYF.